The 10 T cell receptor beta chains presented below share a single source sample, sequenced in a study of PD-1 blockade in classical Hodgkin lymphoma. Autologous stem cell transplantation was followed by relapse in every patient, and brentuximab vedotin exposure varied. The method was immunoSEQ multiplex PCR; TCRdb's version includes in-frame clones alone and lacks a portion of them. Of under 100,000 clones detected, 85% to 95% appear once; the ten largest clones hold around 2.4%. The input for sequencing was peripheral blood mononuclear cells (PBMCs), taken before the second cycle of nivolumab. Every receptor here comes from a human donor with classical Hodgkin lymphoma.

The chain couples TRBV19 to TRBJ2-7; 9 nucleotides match TRBD2. V trimming: 5 bases; J trimming: 7 bases; junction bases outside the gene matches: 9. There are 14 residues in the CDR3. CDR1 is LNHDA, CDR2 SQIVND, per germline (reference sequence). CDR3 sequence: CASSSSSGAAEQYF. CDR3 DNA sequence: TGTGCCAGTAGTTCGTCTAGCGGGGCGGCGGAGCAGTACTTC.

This chain links TRBV4-2 with TRBJ2-3, with TRBD2 identical over 9 bases. CDR3 size: 16 residues. Per the germline V gene, CDR1 is LGHNA and CDR2 is YNFKEQ. Trimming at V came to 0 bases and at J to 6 bases, leaving 7 bases not matched to a gene. CDR3 in amino acids: CASSQEGQREVDTQYF. The CDR3 bases are TGTGCCAGCAGCCAAGAAGGTCAGCGGGAGGTGGATACGCAGTATTTT.

V and J are TRBV9 and TRBJ1-1; a weak D match, TRBD1 (6 bases). From germline, CDR1 is SGDLS and CDR2 YYNGEE. The CDR3 runs to 14 residues. V shed 0 bases and J shed 3 bases, with 9 bases lying between them. Here the CDR3 DNA reads TGTGCCAGCAGCGTAGTAGGGGGGGACACTGAAGCTTTCTTT. Its protein product is CASSVVGGDTEAFF.

This chain joins TRBV5-4 and TRBJ1-2; weak D call: TRBD1 (5 bases). Germline CDR1 SGHNT, CDR2 YYREEE (reference sequence). V was cut by 3 bases and J by 4 bases, with 16 bases left in between. The CDR3 sequence is 15 residues long. The CDR3 protein is CASSSGLLLGYGYTF. DNA of the CDR3: TGTGCCAGCAGCTCGGGACTCCTACTTGGCTATGGCTACACCTTC.

The chain couples TRBV7-9 to TRBJ2-7, with 8 nucleotides matching TRBD1. This CDR3 has 14 amino acids. The trim removed 4 bases at V and 2 bases at J, leaving 4 bases unmatched. CDR1 is SEHNR, CDR2 FQNEAQ, per germline (reference sequence). CDR3 region: CASSYRDRPYEQYF. As DNA, the CDR3 is TGTGCCAGCAGCTACCGGGACAGGCCCTACGAGCAGTACTTC.

The chain couples TRBV9 to TRBJ1-1; D gene ambiguous. V was trimmed by 3 bases and J by 3 bases, leaving 12 bases between them. The length of the CDR3 is 14 residues. CDR1 and CDR2 from the germline V gene are SGDLS and YYNGEE. The CDR3 DNA follows: TGTGCCAGCAGCGGGGGATTCGGCGACACTGAAGCTTTCTTT. Translated: CASSGGFGDTEAFF.

The chain carries TRBV21-1 and TRBJ2-3; the table calls TRBD2, which could not be checked here. TRBV21-1 constitutes a pseudogene. The CDR3 sequence is 17 residues long. The CDR3 sequence: CASSNREEGWAPDTQYF. The CDR3 nucleotides are TGTGCCAGCAGCAACAGGGAGGAGGGTTGGGCTCCAGATACGCAGTATTTT.

The rearrangement uses TRBV19 and TRBJ1-5; no clear D. The ends were cut back, 6 bases at V and 1 base at J, with 7 bases in the middle. This CDR3 has 13 amino acids. Germline-derived CDR1 and CDR2 are LNHDA and SQIVND (reference sequence). DNA of the CDR3: TGTGCCAGTAGAACCCAAAGCAATCAGCCCCAGCATTTT. Protein sequence: CASRTQSNQPQHF.

The chain joins TRBV6-5 to TRBJ2-7; TRBD2 might be the D (6 bases). V lost 5 bases and J 6 bases, leaving 11 bases between the germline ends. The length of the CDR3 is 12 residues. The germline CDR1 and CDR2 sequences are MNHEY and SVGAGI. Here the CDR3 DNA reads TGTGCCAGCAGTCGTGAGCGGGTCGAGCAGTACTTC. Amino acids: CASSRERVEQYF.

The genes are TRBV18 and TRBJ2-7, with 10 bases identical to TRBD1. This CDR3 region has 15 residues. The J segment lost 4 bases and the V segment lost 5 bases, leaving 8 bases of the junction unmatched. Germline V CDR1 and CDR2: KGHSH, LQKENI. CDR3 DNA: TGTGCCAGCTCAACCGCCCGGGACAGGGGTTACGAGCAGTACTTC. The encoded protein is CASSTARDRGYEQYF.